This passage covers 22 T cell receptor beta chains from one sample sequenced in a study of ipilimumab plus nivolumab after autologous stem cell transplantation (dated by TCRdb to the early 2020s). Library creation used the immunoSEQ multiplex PCR assay. Held by TCRdb, this immuneACCESS table contains in-frame sequences only and omits some clones. Under half of the omission traces to an unresolved V gene where checked; the cause of the rest is unknown. In all, the sample holds about 20,000 clones, and just over 75% of those were seen once. The ten largest account for over 15% of the sample. The material sequenced was PBMCs, taken in a trial of ipilimumab plus nivolumab as post-transplant consolidation. The source of these receptors is a male donor with diffuse large B-cell lymphoma.

This clone occurred once. The chain combines TRBV28 with TRBJ2-7; 8 bases match TRBD2. This CDR3 is 12 amino acids long. From germline, CDR1 is MDHEN and CDR2 SYDVKM. V lost 10 bases, J lost 3 bases, and 5 bases stayed unmatched. CDR3 protein: CAIAGGGYEQYF. CDR3 DNA sequence: TGTGCCATCGCGGGGGGCGGCTACGAGCAGTACTTC.

This chain connects TRBV27 to TRBJ1-2; a possible D gene is TRBD1 (6 bases). Trimming left V 3 bases short and J 8 bases short, with 22 bases between. Germline loops: CDR1 MNHEY, CDR2 SMNVEV (reference sequence). This CDR3 is built from 16 residues. CDR3 sequence (DNA): TGTGCCAGCAGTTTTGGGGTCCAGGGGACAATTCGCGGCTACACCTTC. Its translation is CASSFGVQGTIRGYTF.

The chain combines TRBV7-9 with TRBJ1-3; D is possibly TRBD1 (6 bases). In germline, CDR1 is SEHNR, CDR2 FQNEAQ (reference sequence). The CDR3 loop spans 15 amino acids. Trimming cost V 4 bases and J 0 bases, with 10 bases left between them. CDR3 DNA sequence: TGTGCCAGCAGCTCAACAGGGTACTCTGGAAACACCATATATTTT. Translated: CASSSTGYSGNTIYF.

The chain is built from TRBV29-1 and TRBJ1-2, with 7 bases that match TRBD1. J was trimmed by 8 bases and V by 7 bases; bases with no gene match: 7. The CDR3 consists of 11 residues. From germline, CDR1 is SQVTM and CDR2 ANQGSEA. CDR3 sequence reads: CSAQTGAGYTF. In DNA, the CDR3 is TGCAGCGCCCAAACAGGGGCCGGCTACACCTTC.

The rearrangement uses TRBV5-4 and TRBJ2-3; perhaps TRBD2 as D (7 bases). The CDR3 sequence is 13 residues long. Deletions cut 6 bases from V and 6 bases from J, with 14 bases between. CDR1 is SGHNT, CDR2 YYREEE, per germline (reference sequence). The CDR3 region is CASTGGQVDTQYF. CDR3 nucleotides: TGTGCCAGCACGGGGGGCCAAGTGGATACGCAGTATTTT.

This clone was observed a single time. The sample holds other DNA sequences that translate to the same CDR3. This sequence joins TRBV5-1 and TRBJ1-1; D possibly corresponds to TRBD1 (5 bases). This CDR3 is 12 amino acids long. V was pared by 10 bases and J by 2 bases, with 12 bases between. Germline V gene lookup returns CDR1 SGHRS and CDR2 YFSETQ. The CDR3 DNA reads TGCGCCTCTGGCAGGGCAAACACTGAAGCTTTCTTT. Translating it yields CASGRANTEAFF.

The chain joins TRBV5-1 to TRBJ1-1; TRBD1 is a possible D gene (5 bases). The CDR3 extends over 14 amino acids. Trimming took off 0 bases at V and 1 base at J, with 7 bases between the two ends. The V gene's germline CDR1 is SGHRS and CDR2 YFSETQ. In nucleotides, the CDR3 is TGCGCCAGCAGCTTGGACAGGCCGAACACTGAAGCTTTCTTT. Translated, it gives CASSLDRPNTEAFF.

The chain is built from TRBV5-6 and TRBJ1-2, with 9 bases fitting TRBD1. Germline CDR1 reads SGHDT; CDR2 reads YYEEEE. This CDR3 has 15 residues. V shed 4 bases and J 6 bases; nucleotides not matched to a gene: 10. CDR3 region: CASSRGQGIGNGYTF. CDR3 nucleotide sequence: TGTGCCAGCAGCAGGGGACAGGGAATCGGTAATGGCTACACCTTC.

The chain joins TRBV10-3 to TRBJ1-2, with 9 nucleotides matching TRBD1. The CDR3 contains 15 residues. CDR1 and CDR2 (germline): ENHRY, SYGVKD. Unmatched junction bases numbered 10, after V lost 7 bases and J lost 4 bases. The DNA for the CDR3 is TGTGCCATCACTAACGGACAGGGGCAAACCTATGGCTACACCTTC. This sequence encodes CAITNGQGQTYGYTF.

There are a few counts of this clone. The J gene is TRBJ2-1, the V gene TRBV5-1; TRBD2 matches 7 bases. The J segment lost 9 bases and the V segment lost 0 bases, leaving 9 bases of the junction unmatched. The CDR3 has 15 amino acids. Looked up from germline, CDR1 is SGHRS and CDR2 is YFSETQ. CDR3 sequence: CASSLEGPLAVEQFF. DNA of the CDR3: TGCGCCAGCAGCTTGGAGGGCCCCCTAGCGGTTGAGCAGTTCTTC.

This sequence joins TRBV13 and TRBJ1-3; the D is unclear. The CDR3 runs to 16 residues. The V gene lost 3 bases and the J gene lost 3 bases, with 15 bases spanning the gap. Germline V gene sequence: CDR1 PRHDT, CDR2 FYEKMQ (reference sequence). CDR3 protein: CASSFGPGGSGNTIYF. DNA for the CDR3: TGTGCCAGCAGCTTTGGGCCAGGTGGTAGTGGAAACACCATATATTTT.

CDR3 amino acids: CASSLDSLYPGDTQYF. CDR3 nucleotides: TGTGCCAGCAGTTTAGACTCGCTTTACCCCGGAGATACGCAGTATTTT. The chain has TRBV28 and TRBJ2-3; D not resolved. V lost 2 bases and J 5 bases, leaving 17 bases between the germline ends. This CDR3 is 16 amino acids long. Germline CDR1 MDHEN, CDR2 SYDVKM.

The J gene is TRBJ1-4, the V gene TRBV5-1; possible D gene TRBD1, 5 bases. The germline CDR1 and CDR2 sequences are SGHRS and YFSETQ. V was cut by 5 bases and J by 5 bases, with 16 bases left in between. This CDR3 contains 15 residues. The CDR3 loop reads CASRFGDAGNEKLFF. In nucleotides, the CDR3 is TGCGCCAGCAGGTTCGGGGACGCCGGAAATGAAAAACTGTTTTTT.

The chain joins TRBV7-9 to TRBJ1-3, with D possibly TRBD1 on 5 matching bases. There are 15 residues in the CDR3. V gave up 3 bases and J gave up 0 bases, with 9 bases separating them. Germline V gives CDR1 SEHNR, CDR2 FQNEAQ (reference sequence). The CDR3 DNA follows: TGTGCCAGCAGCTTGACAGCTTCCTCTGGAAACACCATATATTTT. Translation: CASSLTASSGNTIYF.

This clone was observed a single time. The chain joins TRBV18 to TRBJ2-5; no definite D call. Germline lookup yields CDR1 KGHSH and CDR2 LQKENI. V was clipped by 0 bases and J by 2 bases, with 1 base between them. This CDR3 comprises 12 residues. Here the CDR3 reads CASSPPQETQYF. DNA of the CDR3: TGTGCCAGCTCACCACCTCAAGAGACCCAGTACTTC.

The J gene is TRBJ1-2, the V gene TRBV5-6; D call uncertain. V was cut by 0 bases and J by 5 bases, with 8 bases left in between. The CDR3 is made up of 13 amino acids. Germline V gene data show CDR1 as SGHDT and CDR2 as YYEEEE. The CDR3 DNA is TGTGCCAGCAGCTTGGACAGAATTTATGGCTACACCTTC. Translated: CASSLDRIYGYTF. Full variable domain (remainder filled in from reference TRBV5-6 and TRBJ1-2): DAGVTQSPTHLIKTRGQQVTLRCSPKSGHDTVSWYQQALGQGPQFIFQYYEEEERQRGNFPDRFSGHQFPNYSSELNVNALLLGDSALYLCASSLDRIYGYTFGSGTRLTVV.

This chain joins TRBV28 and TRBJ2-7; D gene ambiguous. The V gene lost 6 bases and the J gene lost 0 bases, with 6 bases spanning the gap. The CDR3 totals 12 residues. Germline V gene lookup returns CDR1 MDHEN and CDR2 SYDVKM. The CDR3 is CASRPSSYEQYF. The CDR3, as DNA: TGTGCCAGCAGACCCAGCTCCTACGAGCAGTACTTC.

V gene TRBV7-9 combines with J gene TRBJ2-7, with D maybe TRBD1 (6 bases). CDR3 length: 13 amino acids. Germline V lookup: CDR1 SEHNR, CDR2 FQNEAQ (reference sequence). V dropped 5 bases and J dropped 2 bases, with 10 bases sitting between them. The CDR3 is CASSGGRAYEQYF. The CDR3 DNA sequence: TGTGCCAGCAGCGGGGGCAGAGCCTACGAGCAGTACTTC.

This chain connects TRBV2 to TRBJ1-1; D may be TRBD1 (6 bases). This CDR3 has 14 residues. Germline values: CDR1 SNHLY, CDR2 FYNNEI. The ends were cut back, 6 bases at V and 1 base at J, with 12 bases in the middle. The CDR3 loop reads CASSSRGGNTEAFF. Here the CDR3 DNA reads TGTGCCAGCAGCTCTAGGGGGGGGAACACTGAAGCTTTCTTT.

This clone was recorded once. This chain connects TRBV7-8 to TRBJ1-6; D remains ambiguous. V lost 4 bases and J lost 6, with 19 bases in between. This CDR3 region has 17 residues. In germline, CDR1 is SGHVS, CDR2 FQNEAQ. As DNA, the CDR3 is TGTGCCAGCAGCTCGACGTACACGAGGTCCCCTAATTCACCCCTCCACTTT. Amino acid sequence: CASSSTYTRSPNSPLHF. The whole variable domain, remainder taken from reference TRBV7-8 and TRBJ1-6, is GAGVSQSPRYKVAKRGQDVALRCDPISGHVSLFWYQQALGQGPEFLTYFQNEAQLDKSGLPSDRFFAERPEGSVSTLKIQRTQQEDSAVYLCASSSTYTRSPNSPLHFGNGTRLTVT.

The gene calls are TRBV2 and TRBJ1-4; perhaps TRBD1 as D (5 bases). Trimming removed 6 bases from V and 4 bases from J, with 18 bases in between. This CDR3 region has 16 residues. The germline V gene encodes CDR1 SNHLY and CDR2 FYNNEI. The CDR3 sequence: CASSLMGGGGNEKLFF. In DNA form, the CDR3 reads TGTGCCAGCAGCCTCATGGGGGGGGGAGGTAATGAAAAACTGTTTTTT.

The chain is built from TRBV6-1 and TRBJ2-6; a weak D match, TRBD2 (5 bases). Trimming removed 8 bases from V and 3 bases from J, with 8 bases in between. The germline CDR1 and CDR2 sequences are MNHNS and SASEGT. The CDR3 is made up of 13 amino acids. In nucleotides, the CDR3 is TGTGCCAGCGATGGACTTGGGGCCAACGTCCTGACTTTC. This translates into CASDGLGANVLTF.